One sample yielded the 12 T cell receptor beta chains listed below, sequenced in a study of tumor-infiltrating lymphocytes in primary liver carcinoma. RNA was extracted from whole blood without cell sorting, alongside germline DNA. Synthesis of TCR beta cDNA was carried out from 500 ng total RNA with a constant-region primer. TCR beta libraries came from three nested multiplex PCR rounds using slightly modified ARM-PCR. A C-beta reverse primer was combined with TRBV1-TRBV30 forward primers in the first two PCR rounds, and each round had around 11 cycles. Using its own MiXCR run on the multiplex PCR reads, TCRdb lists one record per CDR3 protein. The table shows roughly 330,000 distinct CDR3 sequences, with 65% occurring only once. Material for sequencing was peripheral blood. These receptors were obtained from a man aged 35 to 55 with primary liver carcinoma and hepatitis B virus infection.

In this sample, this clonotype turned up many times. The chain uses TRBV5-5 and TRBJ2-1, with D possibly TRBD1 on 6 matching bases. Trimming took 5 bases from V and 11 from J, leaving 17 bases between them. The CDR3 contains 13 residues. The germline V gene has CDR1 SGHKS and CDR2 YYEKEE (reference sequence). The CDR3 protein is CASRYGVGTQQFF. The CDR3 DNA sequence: TGTGCCAGCAGATATGGCGTTGGGACACAGCAGTTCTTC.

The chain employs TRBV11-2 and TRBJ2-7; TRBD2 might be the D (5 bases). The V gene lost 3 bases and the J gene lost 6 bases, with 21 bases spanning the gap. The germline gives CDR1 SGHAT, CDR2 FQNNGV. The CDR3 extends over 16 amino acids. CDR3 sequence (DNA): TGTGCCAGCAGCTTCGGGTCTAGCAAGTTGGGGAGCGAGCAGTACTTC. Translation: CASSFGSSKLGSEQYF.

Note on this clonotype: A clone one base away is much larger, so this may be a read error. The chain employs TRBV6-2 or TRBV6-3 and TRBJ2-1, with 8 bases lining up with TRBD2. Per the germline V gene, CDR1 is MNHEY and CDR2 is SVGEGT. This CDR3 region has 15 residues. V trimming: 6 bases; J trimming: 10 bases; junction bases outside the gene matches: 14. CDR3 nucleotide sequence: TGTGCCAGCAGGATGGGGGACGGGAGGGCCGAGGAGCAGTTCTTC. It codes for CASRMGDGRAEEQFF.

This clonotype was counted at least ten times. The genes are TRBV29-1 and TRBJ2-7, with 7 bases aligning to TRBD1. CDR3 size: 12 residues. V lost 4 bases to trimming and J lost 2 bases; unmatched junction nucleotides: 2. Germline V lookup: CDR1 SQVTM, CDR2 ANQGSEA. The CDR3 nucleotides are TGCAGCGTTGTGACAGGGCCCTACGAGCAGTACTTC. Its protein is CSVVTGPYEQYF.

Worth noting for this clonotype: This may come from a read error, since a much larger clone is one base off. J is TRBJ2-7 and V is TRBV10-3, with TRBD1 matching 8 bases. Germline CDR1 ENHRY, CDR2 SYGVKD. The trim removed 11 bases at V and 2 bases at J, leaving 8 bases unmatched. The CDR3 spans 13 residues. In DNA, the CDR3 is TGTGCCGTAAGGGACAGGTCGACCTACGAGCAGTACTTC. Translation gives CAVRDRSTYEQYF.

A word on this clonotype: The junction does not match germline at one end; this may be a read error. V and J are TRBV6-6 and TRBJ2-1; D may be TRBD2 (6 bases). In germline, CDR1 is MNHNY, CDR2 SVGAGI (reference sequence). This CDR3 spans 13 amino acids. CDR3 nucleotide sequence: TGTGCCAGCAGTTACTCCGACGGGGGTGAGCAATTCTTC. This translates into CASSYSDGGEQFF.

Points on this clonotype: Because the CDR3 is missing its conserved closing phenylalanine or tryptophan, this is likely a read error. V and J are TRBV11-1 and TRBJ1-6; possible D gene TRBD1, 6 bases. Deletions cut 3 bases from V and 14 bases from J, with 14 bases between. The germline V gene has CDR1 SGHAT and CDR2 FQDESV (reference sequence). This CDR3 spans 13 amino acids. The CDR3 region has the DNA TGTGCCAGCAGCTTTATCCGAGAGGGGGCCCTCCACTCT. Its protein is CASSFIREGALHS.

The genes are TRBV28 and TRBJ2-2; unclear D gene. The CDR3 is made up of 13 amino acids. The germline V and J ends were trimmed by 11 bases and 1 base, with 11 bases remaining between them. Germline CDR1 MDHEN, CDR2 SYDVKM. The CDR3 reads CAGHGWNTGELFF. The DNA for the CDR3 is TGTGCCGGCCATGGCTGGAACACCGGGGAGCTGTTTTTT. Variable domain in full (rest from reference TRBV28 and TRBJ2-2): DVKVTQSSRYLVKRTGEKVFLECVQDMDHENMFWYRQDPGLGLRLIYFSYDVKMKEKGDIPEGYSVSREKKERFSLILESASTNQTSMYLCAGHGWNTGELFFGEGSRLTVL.

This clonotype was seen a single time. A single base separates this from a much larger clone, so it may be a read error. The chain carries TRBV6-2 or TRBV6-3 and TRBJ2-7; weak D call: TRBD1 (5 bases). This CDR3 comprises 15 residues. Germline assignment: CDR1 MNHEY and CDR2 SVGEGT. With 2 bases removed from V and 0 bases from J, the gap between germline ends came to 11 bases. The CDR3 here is CASSYRNRSSYEQYF. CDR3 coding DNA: TGTGCCAGCAGTTACCGGAACAGGTCCTCCTACGAGCAGTACTTC.

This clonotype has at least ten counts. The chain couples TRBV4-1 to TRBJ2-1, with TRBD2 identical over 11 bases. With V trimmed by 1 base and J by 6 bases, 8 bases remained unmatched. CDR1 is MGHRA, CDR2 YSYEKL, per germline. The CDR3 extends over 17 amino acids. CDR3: CASSQVGGTSGSNEQFF. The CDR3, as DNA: TGCGCCAGCAGCCAAGTTGGGGGAACTAGCGGGAGCAATGAGCAGTTCTTC.

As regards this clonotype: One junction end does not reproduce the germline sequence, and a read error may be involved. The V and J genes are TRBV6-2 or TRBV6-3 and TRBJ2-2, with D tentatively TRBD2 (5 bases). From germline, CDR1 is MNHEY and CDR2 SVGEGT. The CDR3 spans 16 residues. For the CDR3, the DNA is TGTGCCAGCAGTTACGGAAATCTGGCAGCCACCGGGGAGCGGTTTTTT. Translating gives CASSYGNLAATGERFF.

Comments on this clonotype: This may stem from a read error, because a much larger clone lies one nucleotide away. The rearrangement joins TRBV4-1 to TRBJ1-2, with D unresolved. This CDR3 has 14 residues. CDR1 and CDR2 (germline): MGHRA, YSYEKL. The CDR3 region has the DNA TGCGCCAGCAACCAAGAGGGCAGGCTCTATGGCTACACCTTC. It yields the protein CASNQEGRLYGYTF.